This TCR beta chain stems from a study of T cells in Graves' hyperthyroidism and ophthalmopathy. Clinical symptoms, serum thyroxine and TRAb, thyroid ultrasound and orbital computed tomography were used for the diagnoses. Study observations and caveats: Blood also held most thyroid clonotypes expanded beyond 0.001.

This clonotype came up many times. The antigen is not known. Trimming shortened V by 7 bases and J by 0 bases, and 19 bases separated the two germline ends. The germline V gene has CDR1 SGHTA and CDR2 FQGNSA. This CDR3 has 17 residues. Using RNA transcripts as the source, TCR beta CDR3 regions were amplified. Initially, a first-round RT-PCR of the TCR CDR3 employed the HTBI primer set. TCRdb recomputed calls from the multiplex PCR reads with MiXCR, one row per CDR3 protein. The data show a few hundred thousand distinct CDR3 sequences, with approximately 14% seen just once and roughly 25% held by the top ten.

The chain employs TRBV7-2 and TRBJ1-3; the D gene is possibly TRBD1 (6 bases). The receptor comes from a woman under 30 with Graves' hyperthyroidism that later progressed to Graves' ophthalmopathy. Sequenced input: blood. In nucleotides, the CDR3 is TGTGCCAGCACCCTCCGGGGGGGCCGCCTCTCTGGAAACACCATATATTTT. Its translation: CASTLRGGRLSGNTIYF.